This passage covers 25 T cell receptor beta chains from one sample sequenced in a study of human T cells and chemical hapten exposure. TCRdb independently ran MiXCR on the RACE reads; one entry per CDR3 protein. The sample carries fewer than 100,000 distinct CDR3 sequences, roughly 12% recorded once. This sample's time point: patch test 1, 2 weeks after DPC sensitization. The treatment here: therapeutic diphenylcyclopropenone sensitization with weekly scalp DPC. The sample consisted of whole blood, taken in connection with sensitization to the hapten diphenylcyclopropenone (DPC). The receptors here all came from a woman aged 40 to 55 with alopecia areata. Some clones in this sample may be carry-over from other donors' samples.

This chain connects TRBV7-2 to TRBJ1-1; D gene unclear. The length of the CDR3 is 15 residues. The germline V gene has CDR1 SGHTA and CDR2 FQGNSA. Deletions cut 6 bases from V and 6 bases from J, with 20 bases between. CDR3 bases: TGTGCCAGCAGGGGTACCTTCGGACTTCGGGCTGAAGCTTTCTTT. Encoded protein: CASRGTFGLRAEAFF.

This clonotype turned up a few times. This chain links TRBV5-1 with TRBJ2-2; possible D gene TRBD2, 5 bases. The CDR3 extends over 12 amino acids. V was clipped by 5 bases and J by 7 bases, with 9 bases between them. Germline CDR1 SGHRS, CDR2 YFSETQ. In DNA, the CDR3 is TGCGCCAGCAGTGGCGACTACGGGGAGCTGTTTTTT. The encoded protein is CASSGDYGELFF.

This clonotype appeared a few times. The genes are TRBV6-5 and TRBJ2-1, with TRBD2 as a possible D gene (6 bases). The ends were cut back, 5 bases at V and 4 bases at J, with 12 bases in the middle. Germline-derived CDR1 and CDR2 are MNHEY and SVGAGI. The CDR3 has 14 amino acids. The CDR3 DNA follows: TGTGCCAGCAGTCCGGGGGAGTATTACAATGAGCAGTTCTTC. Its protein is CASSPGEYYNEQFF.

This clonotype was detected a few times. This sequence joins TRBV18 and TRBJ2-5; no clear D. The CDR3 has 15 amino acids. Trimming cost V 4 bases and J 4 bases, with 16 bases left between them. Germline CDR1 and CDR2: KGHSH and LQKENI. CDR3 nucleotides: TGTGCCAGCTCACTAAGTGGCACATGGGGAGAGACCCAGTACTTC. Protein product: CASSLSGTWGETQYF.

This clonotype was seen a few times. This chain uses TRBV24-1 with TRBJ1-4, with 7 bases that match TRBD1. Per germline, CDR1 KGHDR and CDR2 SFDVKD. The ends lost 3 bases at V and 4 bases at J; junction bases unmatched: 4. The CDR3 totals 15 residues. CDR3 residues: CATSDRGTDNEKLFF. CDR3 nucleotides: TGTGCCACCAGTGATCGCGGGACAGATAATGAAAAACTGTTTTTT.

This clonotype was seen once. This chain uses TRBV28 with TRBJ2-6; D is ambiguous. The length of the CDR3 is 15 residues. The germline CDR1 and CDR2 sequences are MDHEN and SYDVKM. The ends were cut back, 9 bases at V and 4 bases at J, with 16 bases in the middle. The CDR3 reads CASGPSLGGANVLTF. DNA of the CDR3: TGTGCCAGTGGGCCCTCTCTGGGAGGGGCCAACGTCCTGACTTTC. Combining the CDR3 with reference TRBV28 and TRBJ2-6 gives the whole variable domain DVKVTQSSRYLVKRTGEKVFLECVQDMDHENMFWYRQDPGLGLRLIYFSYDVKMKEKGDIPEGYSVSREKKERFSLILESASTNQTSMYLCASGPSLGGANVLTFGAGSRLTVL.

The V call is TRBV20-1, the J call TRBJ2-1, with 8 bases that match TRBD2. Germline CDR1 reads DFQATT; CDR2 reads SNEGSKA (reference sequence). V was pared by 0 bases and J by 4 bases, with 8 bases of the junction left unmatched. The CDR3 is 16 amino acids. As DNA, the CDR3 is TGCAGTGCTAGAGATTTACTAGCGGTCTCATACAATGAGCAGTTCTTC. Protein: CSARDLLAVSYNEQFF.

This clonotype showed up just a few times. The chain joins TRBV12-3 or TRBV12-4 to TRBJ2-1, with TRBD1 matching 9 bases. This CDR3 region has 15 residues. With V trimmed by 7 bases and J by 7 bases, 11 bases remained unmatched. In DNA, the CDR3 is TGTGCCAGCAACCCGGGACAGGGCTGGAAAAATGAGCAGTTCTTC. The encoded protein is CASNPGQGWKNEQFF.

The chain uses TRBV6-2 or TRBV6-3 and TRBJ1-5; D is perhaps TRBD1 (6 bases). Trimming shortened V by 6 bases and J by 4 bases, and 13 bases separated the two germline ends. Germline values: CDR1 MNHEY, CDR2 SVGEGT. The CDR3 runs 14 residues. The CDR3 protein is CASSWARGNQPQHF. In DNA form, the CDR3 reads TGTGCCAGCAGCTGGGCAAGGGGGAATCAGCCCCAGCATTTT.

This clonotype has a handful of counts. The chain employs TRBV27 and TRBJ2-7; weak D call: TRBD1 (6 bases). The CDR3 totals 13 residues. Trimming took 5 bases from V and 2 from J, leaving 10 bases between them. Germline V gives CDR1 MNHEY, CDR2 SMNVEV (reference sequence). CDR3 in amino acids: CASSEDRTYEQYF. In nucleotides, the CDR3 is TGTGCCAGCAGTGAGGACAGAACCTACGAGCAGTACTTC.

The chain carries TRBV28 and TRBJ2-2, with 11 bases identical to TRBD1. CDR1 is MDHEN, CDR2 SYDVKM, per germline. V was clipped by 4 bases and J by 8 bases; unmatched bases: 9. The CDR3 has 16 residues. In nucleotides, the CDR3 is TGTGCCAGCAGTTCCTCAGGGACAGGGGGGTCAGGGGAGCTGTTTTTT. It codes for CASSSSGTGGSGELFF.

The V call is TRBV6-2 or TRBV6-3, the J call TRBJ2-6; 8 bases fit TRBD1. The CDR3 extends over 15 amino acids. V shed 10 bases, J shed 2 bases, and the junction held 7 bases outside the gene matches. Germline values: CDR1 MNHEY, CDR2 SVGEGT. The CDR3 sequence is CATAWTGTGANVLTF. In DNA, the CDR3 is TGTGCCACAGCCTGGACAGGGACTGGGGCCAACGTCCTGACTTTC.

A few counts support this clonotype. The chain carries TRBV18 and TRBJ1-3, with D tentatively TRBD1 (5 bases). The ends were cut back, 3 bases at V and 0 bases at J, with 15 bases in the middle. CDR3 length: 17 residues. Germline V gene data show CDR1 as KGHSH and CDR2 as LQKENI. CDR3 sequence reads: CASSPNRRSPSGNTIYF. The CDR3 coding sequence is TGTGCCAGCTCACCTAACAGGAGGTCCCCCTCTGGAAACACCATATATTTT.

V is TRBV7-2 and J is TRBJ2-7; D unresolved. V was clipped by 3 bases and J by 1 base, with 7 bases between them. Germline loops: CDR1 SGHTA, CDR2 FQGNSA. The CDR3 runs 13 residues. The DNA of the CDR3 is TGTGCCAGCAGCTTGCACAGTTCCTACGAGCAGTACTTC. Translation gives CASSLHSSYEQYF.

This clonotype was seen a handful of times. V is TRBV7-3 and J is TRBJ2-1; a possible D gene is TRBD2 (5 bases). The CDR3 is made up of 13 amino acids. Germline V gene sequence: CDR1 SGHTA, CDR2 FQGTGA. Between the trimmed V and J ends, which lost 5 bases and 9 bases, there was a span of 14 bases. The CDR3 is CASSRGSAGEQFF. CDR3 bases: TGTGCCAGCAGCCGAGGGTCGGCGGGTGAGCAGTTCTTC.

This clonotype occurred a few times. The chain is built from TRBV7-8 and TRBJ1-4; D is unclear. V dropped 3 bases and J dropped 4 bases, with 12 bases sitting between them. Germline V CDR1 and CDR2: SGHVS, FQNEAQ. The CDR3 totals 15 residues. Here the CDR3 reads CASSFLQPFNEKLFF. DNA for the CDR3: TGTGCCAGCAGCTTCTTACAGCCATTTAATGAAAAACTGTTTTTT.

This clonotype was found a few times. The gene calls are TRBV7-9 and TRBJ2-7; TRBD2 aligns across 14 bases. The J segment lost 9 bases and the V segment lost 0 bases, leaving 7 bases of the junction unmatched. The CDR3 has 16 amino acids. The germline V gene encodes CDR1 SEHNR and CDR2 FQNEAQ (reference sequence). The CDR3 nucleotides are TGTGCCAGCAGCTTAGCAGGAGGGACTAGCGGGAGTTGGCAGTACTTC. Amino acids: CASSLAGGTSGSWQYF.

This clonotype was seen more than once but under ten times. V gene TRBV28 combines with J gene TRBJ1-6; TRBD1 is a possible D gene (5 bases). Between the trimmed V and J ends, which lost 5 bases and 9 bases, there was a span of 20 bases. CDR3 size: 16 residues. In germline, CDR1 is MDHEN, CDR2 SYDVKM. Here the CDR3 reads CASSLLTVGQGSPLHF. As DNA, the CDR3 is TGTGCCAGCAGTCTTCTGACAGTTGGGCAGGGTTCACCCCTCCACTTT.

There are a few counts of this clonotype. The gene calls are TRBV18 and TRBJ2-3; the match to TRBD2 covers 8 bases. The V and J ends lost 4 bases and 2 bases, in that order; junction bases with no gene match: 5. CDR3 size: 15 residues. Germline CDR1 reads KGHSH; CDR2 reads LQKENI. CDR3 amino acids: CASSLLAGPTDTQYF. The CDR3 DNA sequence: TGTGCCAGCTCACTCTTAGCGGGACCCACAGATACGCAGTATTTT.

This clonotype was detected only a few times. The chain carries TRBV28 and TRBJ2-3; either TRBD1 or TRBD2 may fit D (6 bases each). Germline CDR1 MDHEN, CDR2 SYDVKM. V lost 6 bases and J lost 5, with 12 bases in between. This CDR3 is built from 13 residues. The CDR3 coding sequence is TGTGCCAGCAGGGGGGGCGGTGAAGATACGCAGTATTTT. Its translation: CASRGGGEDTQYF.

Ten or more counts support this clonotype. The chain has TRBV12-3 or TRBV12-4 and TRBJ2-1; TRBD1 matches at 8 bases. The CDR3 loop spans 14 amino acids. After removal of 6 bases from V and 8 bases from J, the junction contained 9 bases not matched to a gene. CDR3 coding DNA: TGTGCCAGCAGCCATTGGACAGGGAACGATGAGCAGTTCTTC. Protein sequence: CASSHWTGNDEQFF.

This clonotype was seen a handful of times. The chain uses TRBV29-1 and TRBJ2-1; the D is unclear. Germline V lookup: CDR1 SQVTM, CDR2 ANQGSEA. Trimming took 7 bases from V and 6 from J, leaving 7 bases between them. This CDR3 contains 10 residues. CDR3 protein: CSAGTNEQFF. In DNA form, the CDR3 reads TGCAGCGCTGGAACCAATGAGCAGTTCTTC.

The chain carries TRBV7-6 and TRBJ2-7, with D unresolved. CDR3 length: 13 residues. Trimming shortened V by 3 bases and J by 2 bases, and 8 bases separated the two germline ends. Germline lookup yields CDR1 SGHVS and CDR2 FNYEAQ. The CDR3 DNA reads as TGTGCCAGCAGCTTGGCCGGGCCCTACGAGCAGTACTTC. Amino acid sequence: CASSLAGPYEQYF.

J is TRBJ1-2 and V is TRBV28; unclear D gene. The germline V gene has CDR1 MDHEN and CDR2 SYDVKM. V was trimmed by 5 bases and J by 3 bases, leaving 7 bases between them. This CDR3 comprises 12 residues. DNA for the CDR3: TGTGCCAGCAGTATCACTGACTATGGCTACACCTTC. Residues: CASSITDYGYTF.

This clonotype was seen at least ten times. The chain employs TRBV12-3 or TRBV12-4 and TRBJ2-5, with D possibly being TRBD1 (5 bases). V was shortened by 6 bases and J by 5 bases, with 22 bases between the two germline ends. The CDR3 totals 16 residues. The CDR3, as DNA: TGTGCCAGCAGCCGCGGCGGTGGGGCGTCATGGGAGACCCAGTACTTC. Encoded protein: CASSRGGGASWETQYF.